The clone carrying this T cell receptor (beta chain) was counted ten times or more. The V segment lost 5 bases and the J segment 3 bases; nucleotides outside the gene matches: 11. The germline gives CDR1 DFQATT, CDR2 SNEGSKA (reference sequence). This CDR3 is 15 amino acids long. One entry per CDR3 protein results from TCRdb running MiXCR on the 5' RACE reads. Among fewer than 200,000 distinct CDR3 sequences, approximately 20% were seen once, and the ten largest hold about 8%. The data originate from a study of CD8 T cells in ankylosing spondylitis. The sample comprised blood, either unsorted or a sorted T cell fraction (not recorded which). The chain employs TRBV20-1 and TRBJ2-3; TRBD2 aligns across 7 bases. This clonotype was obtained from a male donor with ankylosing spondylitis or in good health (not recorded which). The CDR3 nucleotides read TGCAGTGCTCTGATCTACGGGAGGACAACAGATACGCAGTATTTT. This sequence encodes CSALIYGRTTDTQYF.